What follows are 16 T cell receptor beta chains derived from one specimen sequenced in a study of T cells in Graves' hyperthyroidism and ophthalmopathy. RNA transcripts yielded amplified TCR beta CDR3 regions. First-round RT-PCR of the TCR CDR3 relied on the HTBI primer set. From the multiplex PCR reads, TCRdb called clonotypes with MiXCR, one entry per CDR3 protein. This table has fewer than 600,000 distinct CDR3 sequences, approximately 15% appearing once. Input material: blood. The origin of the receptors is a woman between 18 and 30 years old with Graves' hyperthyroidism.

This CDR3 is CASSLGSPYQPQHF. The CDR3 coding sequence is TGTGCCAGCAGTTTGGGCAGCCCCTATCAGCCCCAGCATTTT. V and J are TRBV28 and TRBJ1-5; D is unclear. Germline CDR1 MDHEN, CDR2 SYDVKM. The length of the CDR3 is 14 residues. V was clipped by 3 bases and J by 5 bases, with 11 bases between them. Using reference TRBV28 and TRBJ1-5 for the parts outside the CDR3, the full variable domain is DVKVTQSSRYLVKRTGEKVFLECVQDMDHENMFWYRQDPGLGLRLIYFSYDVKMKEKGDIPEGYSVSREKKERFSLILESASTNQTSMYLCASSLGSPYQPQHFGDGTRLSIL.

This clonotype has at least ten counts. This chain uses TRBV28 with TRBJ2-1; 9 bases are a match to TRBD2. The junction had 9 bases not matched to a gene; V was cut back by 6 bases and J by 9 bases. CDR1 and CDR2 from the germline V gene are MDHEN and SYDVKM. The CDR3 length is 14 residues. CDR3: CASSQTTSGGEQFF. Here the CDR3 DNA reads TGTGCCAGCAGCCAGACGACTAGCGGAGGTGAGCAGTTCTTC.

This clonotype was seen at least ten times. This rearrangement joins TRBV6-1 to TRBJ2-5, with 11 nucleotides matching TRBD2. Per the germline V gene, CDR1 is MNHNS and CDR2 is SASEGT. The CDR3 runs 14 residues. V lost 7 bases, J lost 4 bases, and 5 bases stayed unmatched. CDR3 coding DNA: TGTGCCAGCAAAGATAGCGGGAGGGGAGAGACCCAGTACTTC. The encoded protein is CASKDSGRGETQYF.

Ten or more counts support this clonotype. The chain is built from TRBV3-1 and TRBJ2-5, with 7 bases identical to TRBD2. The J segment lost 4 bases and the V segment lost 6 bases, leaving 11 bases of the junction unmatched. This CDR3 has 15 amino acids. Germline CDR1 LGHDT, CDR2 YNNKEL (reference sequence). Here the CDR3 reads CASRNGGAGSETQYF. The CDR3, as DNA: TGTGCCAGCAGGAATGGGGGAGCGGGATCAGAGACCCAGTACTTC.

This clonotype has a handful of counts. The chain uses TRBV7-9 and TRBJ2-1; TRBD2 agrees at 10 bases. The CDR3 contains 15 residues. Germline CDR1 SEHNR, CDR2 FQNEAQ (reference sequence). The trim removed 4 bases at V and 7 bases at J, leaving 7 bases unmatched. The CDR3 spells CASSSLAGAGNEQFF. CDR3 sequence (DNA): TGTGCCAGCAGCTCTCTAGCGGGAGCTGGGAATGAGCAGTTCTTC.

The chain combines TRBV9 with TRBJ1-2; 7 bases match TRBD1. The germline gives CDR1 SGDLS, CDR2 YYNGEE. After removal of 2 bases from V and 5 bases from J, the junction contained 6 bases not matched to a gene. This CDR3 has 14 amino acids. In nucleotides, the CDR3 is TGTGCCAGCAGCGTTAACGACAGGGAATATGGCTACACCTTC. Translation gives CASSVNDREYGYTF.

V gene TRBV20-1 combines with J gene TRBJ2-3, with a tentative D call TRBD2 (5 bases). The V gene's germline CDR1 is DFQATT and CDR2 SNEGSKA (reference sequence). The CDR3 spans 16 residues. V was clipped by 3 bases and J by 2 bases, with 18 bases between them. CDR3 DNA sequence: TGCAGTGCTAGCTTTCTTGGGCGGAGGAACACAGATACGCAGTATTTT. Protein: CSASFLGRRNTDTQYF.

The chain joins TRBV5-1 to TRBJ2-1; TRBD2 matches at 7 bases. The CDR3 loop spans 14 amino acids. Per the germline V gene, CDR1 is SGHRS and CDR2 is YFSETQ. The V and J ends lost 6 bases and 6 bases, in that order; junction bases with no gene match: 9. DNA of the CDR3: TGCGCCAGCACCTTTGGGGGAGGGCCCAATGAGCAGTTCTTC. This codes for CASTFGGGPNEQFF.

This clonotype occurred many times. The chain has TRBV20-1 and TRBJ2-2, with 9 bases identical to TRBD1. CDR1 and CDR2 (germline): DFQATT, SNEGSKA (reference sequence). The CDR3 has 14 amino acids. Trimming removed 1 base from V and 3 bases from J; junction bases left unmatched: 0. CDR3 region: CSARGQGDTGELFF. CDR3 DNA sequence: TGCAGTGCTAGAGGACAGGGGGACACCGGGGAGCTGTTTTTT.

This clonotype has ten or more counts. The chain uses TRBV6-1 and TRBJ2-5; D is perhaps TRBD2 (5 bases). CDR3 length equals 13 residues. Germline CDR1 reads MNHNS; CDR2 reads SASEGT. V was cut by 6 bases and J by 0 bases, with 8 bases left in between. The CDR3 DNA is TGTGCCAGCAGGAGAGCGGACCAAGAGACCCAGTACTTC. It specifies CASRRADQETQYF.

This clonotype was counted at least ten times. V gene TRBV7-2 combines with J gene TRBJ2-7; 7 nucleotides align to TRBD1. V was clipped by 0 bases and J by 2 bases; unmatched bases: 7. Germline assignment: CDR1 SGHTA and CDR2 FQGNSA. This CDR3 comprises 16 residues. The CDR3 DNA follows: TGTGCCAGCAGCTTAGCCGCCGGGACAGACCCCTACGAGCAGTACGTC. This gives the protein CASSLAAGTDPYEQYV.

This clonotype was seen a handful of times. The V and J genes are TRBV24-1 and TRBJ1-2, with D possibly TRBD1 on 6 matching bases. CDR3 size: 12 residues. Germline CDR1 KGHDR, CDR2 SFDVKD. With 3 bases removed from V and 13 bases from J, the gap between germline ends came to 14 bases. The CDR3 loop reads CATSDLGGLATF. In nucleotides, the CDR3 is TGTGCCACCAGTGATCTAGGGGGACTAGCCACCTTC.

This clonotype was detected a few times. The chain combines TRBV18 with TRBJ1-5; D remains unclear. CDR1 and CDR2 from the germline V gene are KGHSH and LQKENI. The length of the CDR3 is 18 residues. Trimming took off 3 bases at V and 1 base at J, with 19 bases between the two ends. This chain's CDR3 is CASSPDWGRPPSNQPQHF. CDR3 sequence (DNA): TGTGCCAGCTCACCCGATTGGGGAAGACCCCCCAGCAATCAGCCCCAGCATTTT.

In its sample, this clonotype was seen a few times. The gene calls are TRBV20-1 and TRBJ2-6; 10 bases match TRBD2. CDR1 DFQATT and CDR2 SNEGSKA come from the germline V gene (reference sequence). J lost 1 base, V lost 6 bases, and 9 bases had no gene match. CDR3 length: 17 amino acids. The DNA of the CDR3 is TGCAGTGCCCCGGGACTAGCGCAACCTTCTGGGGCCAACGTCCTGACTTTC. Amino acid sequence: CSAPGLAQPSGANVLTF.

Worth noting for this clonotype: The germline gene is not matched at one end of the junction; a read error may be the cause. The chain employs TRBV12-3 or TRBV12-4 and TRBJ1-5; D unclear. The CDR3 has 13 amino acids. The CDR3 spells CASSLGTNQPQHF. The CDR3 nucleotides are TGTGCCAGCAGCTTAGGAACCAATCAGCCCCAGCATTTT.

This clonotype showed up many times. The rearrangement uses TRBV5-1 and TRBJ1-2; no definite D call. Per germline, CDR1 SGHRS and CDR2 YFSETQ. The CDR3 covers 12 residues. Trimming stripped 3 bases from V and 8 bases from J, with 11 bases between. The CDR3 region is CASSSTVKGYTF. The CDR3 nucleotides are TGCGCCAGCAGCTCCACGGTAAAAGGCTACACCTTC.